This T cell receptor beta chain emerged from a study of T cell clonotyping in hematopoietic cell transplantation. Germline V gives CDR1 ENHRY, CDR2 SYGVKD. The CDR3 spans 15 residues. The V gene end was trimmed by 0 bases and the J gene end by 3 bases; junction bases not matched to a gene: 4. Sequencing was performed with immunoSEQ multiplex PCR; in TCRdb, only in-frame clones are kept and a portion is missing. This sample has 4,000 to 6,500 clones, with roughly 90% found just once. The chain uses TRBV10-3 and TRBJ2-7; 8 nucleotides agree with TRBD1. The source is a male patient in his 70s who had an allogeneic stem cell transplant from an unrelated donor, so T cells may come from the graft donor. Some clones in this sample may be carry-over from other donors' samples. The specimen comprised peripheral blood mononuclear cells, sampled 100 days after allogeneic stem cell transplant. CDR3 DNA: TGTGCCATCAGTGAGTCCCGACAGGGGAACTACGAGCAGTACTTC. It codes for CAISESRQGNYEQYF.